The 12 T cell receptor beta chains below come from one sample, sequenced in a study of CD8 T cells in ankylosing spondylitis. Via MiXCR, TCRdb re-called the 5' RACE reads, giving one row per CDR3 protein. The sample includes 200,000 to 300,000 distinct CDR3 sequences, more than 20% seen only once; the top ten take less than 0.75%. Input material: blood, either unsorted or a sorted T cell fraction (not recorded which). Every receptor here comes from a male donor with ankylosing spondylitis or in good health (not recorded which).

At least ten counts were recorded for this clonotype. The chain is built from TRBV10-3 and TRBJ2-7, with 7 bases identical to TRBD1. The J segment lost 5 bases and the V segment lost 3 bases, leaving 7 bases of the junction unmatched. Germline CDR1 ENHRY, CDR2 SYGVKD. This CDR3 contains 14 residues. The CDR3 DNA reads as TGTGCCATCAGTGACGGGCAGGGGGAGAACGAGCAGTACTTC. This codes for CAISDGQGENEQYF.

This clonotype was recorded at least ten times. The chain uses TRBV2 and TRBJ1-6, with a possible D match to TRBD1 (5 bases). This CDR3 has 16 residues. Trimming left V 8 bases short and J 4 bases short, with 18 bases between. Germline V CDR1 and CDR2: SNHLY, FYNNEI. The CDR3 spells CASYRPGRGYNSPLHF. CDR3 nucleotides: TGTGCCAGCTACCGCCCGGGCCGGGGGTATAATTCACCCCTCCACTTT.

This clonotype came up a few times. The genes are TRBV18 and TRBJ2-3; D is unclear. V was cut by 2 bases and J by 8 bases, with 14 bases left in between. The CDR3 spans 14 residues. CDR1 is KGHSH, CDR2 LQKENI, per germline. The CDR3 DNA reads TGTGCCAGCTCACCAGCCAGAACGGTTGCTACGCAGTATTTT. This codes for CASSPARTVATQYF.

This chain uses TRBV20-1 with TRBJ2-3, with 9 bases that match TRBD1. This CDR3 has 16 residues. The V segment lost 1 base and the J segment 0 bases; nucleotides outside the gene matches: 5. Germline assignment: CDR1 DFQATT and CDR2 SNEGSKA (reference sequence). DNA for the CDR3: TGCAGTGCTAGAGTCGGACAGGGGAGGAGCACAGATACGCAGTATTTT. It encodes CSARVGQGRSTDTQYF.

This clonotype was detected a few times. The rearrangement links TRBV7-8 to TRBJ2-7, with 10 positions matching TRBD2. With 4 bases clipped from V and 1 base from J, the junction kept 4 bases outside the gene matches. From germline, CDR1 is SGHVS and CDR2 FQNEAQ. CDR3 length: 15 residues. CDR3 bases: TGTGCCAGCAGCTATCGGACTAGCGGATCCTACGAGCAGTACTTC. It translates to CASSYRTSGSYEQYF.

The chain couples TRBV19 to TRBJ2-1; TRBD1 matches at 11 bases. Trimming cost V 4 bases and J 9 bases; bases outside gene matches: 2. CDR1 and CDR2 (germline): LNHDA, SQIVND (reference sequence). This CDR3 is built from 13 residues. The CDR3 DNA is TGTGCCAGTAGTACCGGACAGGGGGCTGAGCAGTTCTTC. Encoded protein: CASSTGQGAEQFF.

This clonotype was counted ten times or more. This chain connects TRBV28 to TRBJ2-3; D unclear. The germline CDR1 and CDR2 sequences are MDHEN and SYDVKM. V gave up 3 bases and J gave up 7 bases, with 8 bases separating them. The CDR3 contains 12 residues. The CDR3 here is CASSLVTNTQYF. The DNA of the CDR3 is TGTGCCAGCAGTTTGGTTACAAATACGCAGTATTTT.

This clonotype was picked up many times. V gene TRBV20-1 combines with J gene TRBJ2-7, with 10 bases fitting TRBD2. The germline V gene has CDR1 DFQATT and CDR2 SNEGSKA (reference sequence). Trimming removed 1 base from V and 3 bases from J; junction bases left unmatched: 3. This CDR3 spans 14 amino acids. CDR3 coding DNA: TGCAGTGCTAGAGGGCGGACTAGCGGCTACGAGCAGTACTTC. Protein product: CSARGRTSGYEQYF.

This clonotype was seen only a few times. This chain's CDR3 is CSVALSSKGSNSPLHF. As DNA, the CDR3 is TGCAGCGTTGCTCTTTCCTCCAAAGGGTCTAATTCACCCCTCCACTTT. J is TRBJ1-6 and V is TRBV29-1; D gene unclear. There are 16 residues in the CDR3. The V gene's germline CDR1 is SQVTM and CDR2 ANQGSEA. V was trimmed by 4 bases and J by 6 bases, leaving 19 bases between them.

Ten or more counts support this clonotype. V and J are TRBV12-3 or TRBV12-4 and TRBJ1-2; TRBD1 might be the D (6 bases). Trimming removed 3 bases at V and 8 bases at J, with 16 bases between. This CDR3 is built from 14 residues. CDR3 nucleotide sequence: TGTGCCAGCAGTTTTGGGGGGGCTCGACGGGGCTACACCTTC. As protein: CASSFGGARRGYTF.

This clonotype appeared many times. The gene calls are TRBV20-1 and TRBJ2-1; D is undetermined. CDR1 is DFQATT and CDR2 is SNEGSKA in the germline V gene (reference sequence). CDR3 length: 16 amino acids. Trimming left V 5 bases short and J 1 base short, with 18 bases between. As DNA, the CDR3 is TGCAGTGCTCCCTCTTTTGGCGAACGATCCTACAATGAGCAGTTCTTC. Protein sequence: CSAPSFGERSYNEQFF.

This sequence joins TRBV3-1 and TRBJ2-2, with 11 nucleotides matching TRBD1. Germline V gives CDR1 LGHDT, CDR2 YNNKEL (reference sequence). After removal of 11 bases from V and 0 bases from J, the junction contained 14 bases not matched to a gene. The CDR3 contains 18 residues. The CDR3 reads CALSATPGQGANTGELFF. Here the CDR3 DNA reads TGTGCCCTCAGCGCAACCCCGGGACAGGGGGCGAACACCGGGGAGCTGTTTTTT.